These 19 T cell receptor delta chains originate from one sample sequenced in a study of γδ T cells in repeated Plasmodium falciparum infection. TCRdb reprocessed the multiplex PCR reads through CATT. This sample has 90,000 to 95,000 delta-chain clones, with roughly 0.98% found just once. Vgamma9/Vdelta2+ and Vdelta2-negative gammadelta T cells were flow-sorted from PBMC for bulk sequencing. The sequenced material came from gamma-delta T cells from blood. These TCRs come from a pool of human donors (malaria-infected and uninfected, not separated).

In this sample, this clone turned up a few times. The protein in TCRdb stems from a much larger clone and differs at residue 14 from this DNA's translation, likely a read error; here the protein is translated from the DNA. The V gene call is TRDV2, and the J gene call is absent; the D call TRDD3 from the table was never checked on the DNA. The CDR3 consists of 16 residues. Per germline, CDR1 GEAIGNYY and CDR2 EKD. CDR3 residues: CACDTLSPGGTDKPIF. The CDR3 bases are TGTGCCTGTGACACCCTCTCCCCGGGGGGCACCGATAAACCCATCTTT.

This clone was recorded a few times. The protein TCRdb lists belongs to a much larger clone and differs from this DNA's translation at residue 15, which points to a read error; the protein shown is made from the DNA. The chain recombines TRDV1 with TRDJ1, with D possibly TRDD2 on 5 matching bases. CDR1 TSWWSYY and CDR2 QGS come from the germline V gene. The CDR3 runs 16 residues. The DNA for the CDR3 is TGTGCTCTTGGAGAGCCTTTTCCTCCTTACACCGATAAACTCACCTTT. Protein sequence: CALGEPFPPYTDKLTF.

Only a few counts were recorded for this clone. The protein TCRdb lists belongs to a much larger clone and differs from this DNA's translation at residue 12, which points to a read error; the protein shown is made from the DNA. The V call is TRDV1, the J call TRDJ1; 8 nucleotides line up with TRDD3. The J gene was missing in TCRdb and was found by matching the end of the DNA to germline. V trimming: 2 bases; J trimming: 0 bases; junction bases outside the gene matches: 32. The V gene's germline CDR1 is TSWWSYY and CDR2 QGS. CDR3 size: 25 residues. This chain's CDR3 is CALGEKVPPNPQGWDTPHYTDKLIF. The CDR3 region has the DNA TGTGCTCTTGGGGAAAAGGTACCCCCAAATCCCCAGGGATGGGATACGCCCCATTACACCGATAAACTCATCTTT.

A remark on this clone: The TCRdb protein, from a much larger clone, departs from this DNA's translation at residue 14, likely by read error; the protein shown derives from the DNA. This chain links TRDV2 with TRDJ1, with 10 bases that match TRDD3. As TCRdb names no J gene, one was assigned here on the basis of a DNA match to germline. The junction had 19 bases not matched to a gene; V was cut back by 0 bases and J by 1 base. Germline lookup yields CDR1 GEAIGNYY and CDR2 EKD. CDR3 length: 21 amino acids. CDR3 amino acids: CACDTVGGVGDTERVTDKLIF. CDR3 DNA: TGTGCCTGTGACACCGTGGGGGGTGTGGGGGATACAGAACGGGTCACCGATAAACTCATCTTT.

Note on this clone: The TCRdb record carries a much larger clone's protein, which differs from this DNA's translation at residue 16; a read error is the likely cause, and the protein listed here is the DNA translation. The V call is TRDV2, the J call TRDJ1; 8 positions agree with TRDD3. Assignment of the J gene here rests on matching the DNA to germline, because TCRdb gives none. CDR3 length: 19 amino acids. Germline lookup yields CDR1 GEAIGNYY and CDR2 EKD. CDR3 protein: CACDTVSFTGGPYTDRLIF. For the CDR3, the DNA is TGTGCCTGTGACACCGTCTCTTTTACTGGGGGTCCGTACACCGATAGACTCATCTTT.

The table lists this clone with a few counts. Given a much more abundant clone one base away, this may be a read error. J is TRDJ1 and V is TRDV1; TRDD3 matches at 12 bases. Germline V gives CDR1 TSWWSYY, CDR2 QGS. The CDR3 spans 23 residues. DNA for the CDR3: TGTGCTCTTGGGGAACAAGCCCTACGTGATACTGGGGGATACATGAGATTGGGCGATAGACTCATCTTT. This sequence encodes CALGEQALRDTGGYMRLGDRLIF.

This clone was seen many times. A much larger clone lies one base from this, so it may be a read error. Different DNA sequences within this sample yield the same CDR3. The genes are TRDV1 and TRDJ1; a weak D match, TRDD2 (6 bases). CDR3 length: 20 amino acids. CDR1 is TSWWSYY, CDR2 QGS, per germline. The CDR3 is CALGELKLVGLPPIVDKLIF. Written as DNA, the CDR3 is TGCGCTCTTGGGGAACTAAAACTGGTGGGCCTTCCCCCGATAGTCGATAAACTCATCTTT.

This clone was detected only a few times. With only one base between it and a far larger clone, this is likely a read error. The sample contains more than one DNA sequence encoding this CDR3. The chain has TRDV2 and TRDJ1, with D hard to call. The J gene was missing in TCRdb and was found by matching the end of the DNA to germline. This CDR3 is built from 16 residues. Looked up from germline, CDR1 is GEAIGNYY and CDR2 is EKD. CDR3 DNA: TGCGCCTGTGACATTAGGGAAAAAAGGGACACCGATAAACTCATCTTT. Translating it yields CACDIREKRDTDKLIF.

In the case of this clone: The protein that TCRdb holds for this DNA derives from a much larger clone and differs from the translated DNA at residue 3, which likely indicates a read error; the protein shown here is translated from the DNA. V usage is TRDV2 and J usage is TRDJ1, with 10 bases identical to TRDD3. TCRdb is silent on the J gene; assignment here came from matching the DNA to germline. Per the germline V gene, CDR1 is GEAIGNYY and CDR2 is EKD. The CDR3 spans 20 residues. CDR3 amino acids: CARDTNRTGGWTPGTDKLIF. The CDR3 nucleotides are TGTGCCCGTGACACAAACCGTACTGGGGGATGGACCCCGGGCACCGATAAACTCATCTTT.

With regard to this clone: With only one base between it and a far larger clone, this is likely a read error. Other DNA sequences from this sample encode an identical CDR3 as well. This chain connects TRDV1 to TRDJ1; D unresolved. CDR3 size: 14 residues. Germline CDR1 reads TSWWSYY; CDR2 reads QGS. In DNA, the CDR3 is TGTGCTCTTGGGGAACCGGATCCTTTGCTGAAACTCATCTTC. It is translated as CALGEPDPLLKLIF.

This clone was detected a few times. This likely reflects a read error, since a far larger clone is one base away. Other DNA sequences in the sample encode the same CDR3. The chain employs TRDV2 and TRDJ1; D not certain. Germline-derived CDR1 and CDR2 are GEAIGNYY and EKD. The CDR3 covers 18 residues. The CDR3 region has the DNA TGTGCCTGTGACACTCTCGTTCCCTCGGTTGCACTGACCGATAAACTCATTTTT. It codes for CACDTLVPSVALTDKLIF.

This clone has more than one count but fewer than ten. A far larger clone is a single base away, which makes a read error likely. The identical CDR3 is also encoded by other nucleotide sequences in the sample. This chain uses TRDV1 with TRDJ1; 12 nucleotides align to TRDD3. TCRdb is silent on the J gene; assignment here came from matching the DNA to germline. The CDR3 is made up of 18 amino acids. CDR1 TSWWSYY and CDR2 QGS come from the germline V gene. V dropped 9 bases and J dropped 0; count of bases not matched to a gene: 14. CDR3 DNA sequence: TGTGCTCTCGGGACCCCTGGGGGATACGCATTTCACACCGATAAACTCATCTTT. This codes for CALGTPGGYAFHTDKLIF.

This clone showed up many times. This DNA's translation and the protein TCRdb lists, from a much larger clone, do not match at residue 13, likely due to a read error; the protein shown is translated from the DNA. The V gene is TRDV2, but the J gene lacks a call; the D segment call TRDD3 is taken from the table without a DNA check. The germline gives CDR1 GEAIGNYY, CDR2 EKD. The CDR3 covers 14 residues. The DNA of the CDR3 is TGTGCCTGTGACTCGATGGGCCCTGTCGATAAACTCACCTTT. This codes for CACDSMGPVDKLTF.

Comment on this clone: TCRdb's entry gives the protein of a much larger clone, which mismatches this DNA's translation at residue 10, likely from a read error; the protein reported here is translated from the DNA. V and J are TRDV2 and TRDJ1, with D perhaps TRDD3 (6 bases). Matching the DNA to germline supplied the J gene, which TCRdb does not give. The CDR3 runs 16 residues. Germline-derived CDR1 and CDR2 are GEAIGNYY and EKD. V was cut by 3 bases and J by 0 bases, with 16 bases left in between. The CDR3 DNA reads TGTGCCTGTGACGCTTTGGGGGGCACGCACACCGATAAACTCATCTTT. Amino acid sequence: CACDALGGTHTDKLIF.

In the case of this clone: TCRdb lists the protein of a much larger clone for this DNA, which differs at residue 11, so this is likely a read error; the protein given here is translated from the DNA itself. As DNA, the CDR3 is TGTGCTCTTGGGGAACCTCTCCTAAGTGGGACTTACGATGAGACAGCACAACTCTTCTTT. This codes for CALGEPLLSGTYDETAQLFF. The chain employs TRDV1 and TRDJ2; TRDD2 is a possible D gene (5 bases). Germline values: CDR1 TSWWSYY, CDR2 QGS. This CDR3 contains 20 residues. Trimming shortened V by 1 base and J by 4 bases, and 25 bases separated the two germline ends.

This clone was counted a few times. This likely came from a read error, as a far larger clone is one base away. The identical CDR3 is also encoded by other nucleotide sequences in the sample. The chain uses TRDV1 and TRDJ1; 9 positions agree with TRDD3. No J segment appears in TCRdb, so it was assigned here by matching the sequence to germline. Unmatched junction bases numbered 14, after V lost 3 bases and J lost 0 bases. Germline V gene sequence: CDR1 TSWWSYY, CDR2 QGS. This CDR3 is built from 19 residues. In DNA, the CDR3 is TGTGCTCTTGGGGAGACTCTCCGGCTGGGGGATCTATACACCGATAAACTCATCTTT. Translation gives CALGETLRLGDLYTDKLIF.

This clone turned up a few times. Translating this DNA gives a protein that differs at residue 8 from the TCRdb one, which belongs to a much larger clone; a read error is likely, and the protein shown is this translation. The chain uses TRDV1 and TRDJ1; a possible D gene is TRDD3 (6 bases). In the absence of a J gene in TCRdb, the DNA was matched to germline to assign it here. Germline loops: CDR1 TSWWSYY, CDR2 QGS. This CDR3 region has 22 residues. V was trimmed by 4 bases and J by 3 bases, leaving 36 bases between them. The CDR3 nucleotides read TGTGCTCTTGGGGGTCCTTCGCATACAAAAAAGGACATGAAGGGGATTCCCGATAAACTCATCTTT. This encodes CALGGPSHTKKDMKGIPDKLIF.

This clone has only a few counts. This probably arose from a read error, given a far larger clone one base away. Within the sample, other DNA sequences also encode this same CDR3. The rearrangement uses TRDV1 and TRDJ1; D is tentatively TRDD2 or TRDD3 (6 bases each). Matching the DNA to germline supplied the J gene, which TCRdb does not give. V shed 0 bases and J shed 0 bases, with 29 bases lying between them. The CDR3 consists of 22 residues. Germline V gives CDR1 TSWWSYY, CDR2 QGS. The CDR3 spells CALGELVLSYALGGANTDKLIF. The DNA of the CDR3 is TGTGCTCTTGGGGAACTGGTCTTATCCTACGCCTTGGGGGGCGCAAACACCGATAAACTCATCTTT.

With respect to this clone: TCRdb's protein, taken from a much larger clone, differs from this DNA's translation at residue 14, likely owing to a read error; the protein displayed comes from the DNA. V usage is TRDV1 and J usage is TRDJ3, with TRDD3 as a possible D gene (5 bases). Germline V gene data show CDR1 as TSWWSYY and CDR2 as QGS. This CDR3 region has 17 residues. DNA of the CDR3: TGTGCTCTTGGGGTAAACCACAGGCCCTGGGACACCCGAAAGATGTTTTTC. This codes for CALGVNHRPWDTRKMFF.